These T cell receptor beta chains were read from a single sample in a study of Tregs in tolerant kidney transplant recipients. Profiling relied on immunoSEQ multiplex PCR, and the TCRdb table lists in-frame clones only, not all of them. Of around 50,000 clones listed, about 83% are singletons. The sequenced sample was CD4+ T cells from blood. Source of these receptors: a human donor in good health. The CDR3 runs from the conserved cysteine through the conserved F or W. Each record gives: V gene, clone size, D gene, J gene, CDR3 protein, CDR3 DNA. D genes are given only for firm matches. Only part of the rows carry a size: once, few, many, or a class if the clone is expanded.

>TRBV5-1|.|TRBD1|TRBJ2-3
CASSPGQGRLEDTQYF
TGCGCCAGCAGCCCTGGACAGGGACGGTTGGAAGATACGCAGTATTTT
>TRBV5-1|once|.|TRBJ1-5
CASSEGGGNQPQHF
TGCGCCAGCAGCGAAGGGGGGGGCAATCAGCCCCAGCATTTT
>TRBV6-4|.|TRBD2|TRBJ2-1
CASSPTSGGAAEQFF
TGTGCCAGCAGTCCTACTAGCGGGGGGGCAGCTGAGCAGTTCTTC
>TRBV18|once|.|TRBJ2-3
CASSPRTTDTQYF
TGTGCCAGCTCACCCAGAACCACAGATACGCAGTATTTT
>TRBV25-1|.|.|TRBJ1-6
CASKRGNSPLHF
TGTGCCAGCAAAAGGGGGAATTCACCCCTCCACTTT
>TRBV15|.|.|TRBJ1-6
CATSRKANGSGDSPLHF
TGTGCCACCAGCAGGAAGGCAAACGGGTCGGGGGATTCACCCCTCCACTTT
>TRBV7-2|.|TRBD2|TRBJ2-1
CASSFPPRLAGTNEQFF
TGTGCCAGCAGCTTTCCCCCTAGACTAGCGGGAACGAATGAGCAGTTCTTC
>TRBV5-1|once|TRBD1|TRBJ2-7
CASSTGQSVGEQYF
TGCGCCAGCAGCACGGGACAGTCAGTTGGCGAGCAGTACTTC
>TRBV2|once|.|TRBJ1-2
CASSGQSRYGYTF
TGTGCCAGCAGTGGACAGAGCCGCTATGGCTACACCTTC
>TRBV11-1|.|TRBD1|TRBJ2-1
CASSLSAGGSYNEQFF
TGTGCCAGCAGCTTATCCGCAGGGGGCTCCTACAATGAGCAGTTCTTC
>TRBV10-3|few|TRBD1|TRBJ1-5
CAISPQRQGQPQHF
TGTGCCATCAGTCCCCAACGACAGGGCCAGCCCCAGCATTTT
>TRBV11-1|.|TRBD2|TRBJ2-1
CASSLEIAGGRNEQFF
TGTGCCAGCAGCTTAGAAATAGCGGGAGGGCGCAATGAGCAGTTCTTC
>TRBV4-2|.|.|TRBJ2-7
CASSQRASDSYEQYF
TGTGCCAGCAGCCAGAGGGCTAGCGACTCCTACGAGCAGTACTTC
>TRBV7-9|.|TRBD1|TRBJ1-3
CASSRQGAAGNTIYF
TGTGCCAGCAGCCGACAGGGGGCGGCGGGAAACACCATATATTTT
>TRBV10-3|once|.|TRBJ1-1
CAIGSSVRNTEAFF
TGTGCCATCGGCAGTTCCGTTCGGAACACTGAAGCTTTCTTT
>TRBV7-2|.|.|TRBJ2-7
CASSVSSVSYEQYF
TGTGCCAGCAGCGTATCTAGCGTCTCCTACGAGCAGTACTTC
>TRBV10-3|few|.|TRBJ1-5
CAISEDRDQPQHF
TGTGCCATCAGTGAGGACAGAGATCAGCCCCAGCATTTT
>TRBV10-1|medium-sized|.|TRBJ1-3
CASSEYWGSGNTIYF
TGCGCCAGCAGTGAGTATTGGGGTTCTGGAAACACCATATATTTT
>TRBV9|few|.|TRBJ2-2
CASSGGTTNTGELFF
TGTGCCAGCAGCGGCGGGACAACGAACACCGGGGAGCTGTTTTTT
>TRBV5-4|.|.|TRBJ1-6
CASSLVEGFASNSPLHF
TGTGCCAGCAGCTTGGTGGAGGGGTTTGCTAGTAATTCACCCCTCCACTTT
>TRBV27|.|.|TRBJ1-2
CASSTGRAFYGYTF
TGTGCCAGCAGTACGGGACGGGCTTTTTATGGCTACACCTTC
>TRBV5-5|.|TRBD1|TRBJ1-1
CASSLLPQGIAEAFF
TGTGCCAGCAGCTTGCTGCCACAGGGGATAGCTGAAGCTTTCTTT
>TRBV4-3|.|.|TRBJ2-5
CASSQDTRTQYF
TGCGCCAGCAGCCAAGATACCCGTACCCAGTACTTC
>TRBV2|few|TRBD2|TRBJ2-5
CASGGLAGRLFEETQYF
TGTGCCAGCGGGGGACTAGCGGGAAGGTTGTTTGAAGAGACCCAGTACTTC
>TRBV5-1|.|TRBD2|TRBJ2-3
CASSLGSFFTGRRTSGPRRDTQYF
TGCGCCAGCAGCTTGGGTAGTTTTTTCACGGGGAGAAGGACTAGCGGGCCAAGAAGGGATACGCAGTATTTT
>TRBV2|.|.|TRBJ1-5
CASRAEEPQHF
TGTGCCAGCAGGGCGGAGGAGCCCCAGCATTTT
>TRBV13|.|.|TRBJ1-3
CASSLRRAARGNTIYF
TGTGCCAGCAGCTTACGCAGGGCAGCAAGAGGAAACACCATATATTTT
>TRBV14|once|.|TRBJ1-6
CASSQGGGQSNSPLHF
TGTGCCAGCAGCCAAGGGGGAGGCCAGTCGAATTCACCCCTCCACTTT
>TRBV25-1|.|.|TRBJ1-4
CASSGGTNEKLFF
TGTGCCAGCAGTGGGGGAACTAATGAAAAACTGTTTTTT
>TRBV7-2|.|.|TRBJ1-3
CASSLESISGNTIYF
TGTGCCAGCAGCTTAGAATCGATCTCTGGAAACACCATATATTTT
>TRBV9|.|TRBD2|TRBJ2-1
CASSGTWGRASYNEQFF
TGTGCCAGCAGCGGGACATGGGGGAGGGCGTCCTACAATGAGCAGTTCTTC
>TRBV9|.|.|TRBJ1-2
CASSVVGAGYTF
TGTGCCAGCAGCGTAGTCGGGGCAGGCTACACCTTC
>TRBV11-3|few|.|TRBJ2-7
CASSLGGTSYEQYF
TGTGCCAGCAGCTTAGGGGGCACCTCCTACGAGCAGTACTTC
>TRBV9|once|TRBD2|TRBJ2-7
CASSVGTSGSSYEQYF
TGTGCCAGCAGCGTAGGGACTAGCGGGTCTTCCTACGAGCAGTACTTC
>TRBV10-1|.|TRBD1|TRBJ2-3
CASRTGDSLSTDTQYF
TGCGCCAGCCGGACAGGTGACTCTCTTAGCACAGATACGCAGTATTTT
>TRBV6-5|many|.|TRBJ1-2
CASSPDLWLPGGYTF
TGTGCCAGCAGCCCCGATCTCTGGCTCCCGGGGGGCTACACCTTC
>TRBV10-3|once|.|TRBJ1-1
CAISEQGSAFF
TGTGCCATCAGTGAGCAGGGTTCAGCTTTCTTT
>TRBV19|.|.|TRBJ2-2
CASNDGLITGELFF
TGTGCCAGTAACGACGGACTTATAACCGGGGAGCTGTTTTTT
>TRBV12-5|.|.|TRBJ2-7
CASGPGGPYEQYF
TGTGCTAGTGGTCCAGGGGGGCCCTACGAGCAGTACTTC
>TRBV6-5|.|.|TRBJ1-6
CASRSLTYSPLHF
TGTGCCAGCAGGAGCCTGACCTATTCACCCCTCCACTTT
>TRBV5-1|.|.|TRBJ1-1
CASSLEAGTHTEAFF
TGCGCCAGCAGCTTGGAAGCAGGGACTCACACTGAAGCTTTCTTT
>TRBV6-6|once|.|TRBJ2-5
CASSYGHLKETQYF
TGTGCCAGCAGTTACGGACATCTCAAAGAGACCCAGTACTTC
>TRBV9|.|.|TRBJ1-3
CASSHNVETGAGAHHSGNTIYF
TGTGCCAGCAGCCACAATGTCGAAACTGGGGCAGGGGCTCACCACTCTGGAAACACCATATATTTT
>TRBV6-5|.|TRBD1|TRBJ1-1
CVISSGTGGEAFF
TGTGTCATCTCATCCGGGACAGGGGGTGAAGCTTTCTTT
>TRBV28|.|TRBD2|TRBJ2-4
CASSQTSGRAKNIQYF
TGTGCCAGCAGTCAAACTAGCGGGAGGGCCAAAAACATTCAGTACTTC
>TRBV7-8|.|TRBD1|TRBJ1-2
CASLSVEDRAHYGYTF
TGTGCCAGCCTCTCCGTTGAGGACAGGGCGCACTATGGCTACACCTTC
>TRBV10-3|.|.|TRBJ2-5
CAISEAGGETQYF
TGTGCCATCAGTGAGGCAGGGGGGGAGACCCAGTACTTC
>TRBV11-2|once|.|TRBJ1-2
CASSLDAGFSYGYTF
TGTGCCAGCAGCTTAGACGCGGGGTTTAGTTATGGCTACACCTTC
>TRBV30|.|.|TRBJ1-2
CAWIRMGGANYGYTF
TGTGCCTGGATCCGAATGGGGGGAGCTAACTATGGCTACACCTTC
>TRBV5-4|.|.|TRBJ2-3
CASSYDPTESTDTQYF
TGTGCCAGCAGTTATGACCCGACAGAAAGCACAGATACGCAGTATTTT
>TRBV19|.|.|TRBJ1-1
CASSIEGVATAWNTEAFF
TGTGCCAGTAGTATAGAAGGGGTGGCGACAGCATGGAACACTGAAGCTTTCTTT
>TRBV2|.|.|TRBJ2-7
CASRDTGRTAHEQYF
TGTGCCAGCCGGGACACAGGAAGGACGGCCCACGAGCAGTACTTC
>TRBV5-6|.|.|TRBJ1-4
CASSLSGAGEKLFF
TGTGCCAGCAGCTTGTCGGGGGCAGGTGAAAAACTGTTTTTT
>TRBV19|.|.|TRBJ2-2
CASSILAAGELFF
TGTGCCAGTAGTATCCTGGCGGCCGGGGAGCTGTTTTTT
>TRBV12-1|.|.|TRBJ2-5
CASSFDLDPQETQYF
TGTGCCAGCAGCTTTGACCTGGACCCGCAAGAGACCCAGTACTTC
>TRBV4-3|once|TRBD1|TRBJ1-2
CASSPRTGNYGYTF
TGCGCCAGCAGCCCACGGACAGGAAACTATGGCTACACCTTC
>TRBV5-4|.|.|TRBJ1-5
CASSFDQPQHF
TGTGCCAGCAGCTTTGATCAGCCCCAGCATTTT
>TRBV5-1|.|.|TRBJ1-4
CASSLSAPATNEKLFF
TGCGCCAGCAGCTTATCCGCCCCTGCAACTAATGAAAAACTGTTTTTT
>TRBV6-5|.|.|TRBJ2-7
CASRTSSGSYEQYF
TGTGCCAGCAGGACATCCTCGGGGTCCTACGAGCAGTACTTC
>TRBV6-1|.|.|TRBJ2-7
CASSEVQRPREYF
TGTGCCAGCAGTGAAGTCCAACGACCGAGGGAGTACTTC